A selection of T cell receptor beta chains follows, all from one sample in a study of cytomegalovirus exposure and HLA in healthy donors. The table came from immunoSEQ multiplex PCR; TCRdb's copy has only in-frame clones and leaves some out. This table has 150,000 or so clones, around 77% appearing once. Material: PBMCs. Receptors were obtained from a woman between 40 and 55 years old in good health and CMV-seropositive. Both conserved end residues are part of each CDR3. Fields, in order: clone size, V gene, J gene, D gene, CDR3 length, CDR3 DNA, CDR3 protein. D genes are given only for firm matches. A clone size is listed for some rows: how often the clone was seen (once, few, many), or a class if it is expanded.

.	TRBV6-5	TRBJ2-2	TRBD2	16	TGTGCCAGCAGTTTGGGACTAGCGGGGGTTGGCGGGGAGCTGTTTTTT	CASSLGLAGVGGELFF
.	TRBV18	TRBJ1-4	TRBD1	15	TGTGCCAGCTCACCAGGGCAGGGGGTTTATGAAAAACTGTTTTTT	CASSPGQGVYEKLFF
once	TRBV28	TRBJ1-2	.	15	TGTGCCAGCAGTTTGGGGGGGCGCAGGAACTATGGCTACACCTTC	CASSLGGRRNYGYTF
few	TRBV6-1	TRBJ1-2	TRBD1	14	TGTGCCACCCTTCCGGGACAGGGTCCCTATGGCTACACCTTC	CATLPGQGPYGYTF
.	TRBV6-1	TRBJ1-2	.	14	TGTGCCAGCAGTGAATTCCAACGGGACTATGGCTACACCTTC	CASSEFQRDYGYTF
.	TRBV5-4	TRBJ1-2	.	15	TGTGCCAGCAGCCCGGAGGCGATGTCTAACTATGGCTACACCTTC	CASSPEAMSNYGYTF
.	TRBV5-5	TRBJ2-1	TRBD2	16	TGTGCCAGCAGCTCCAGACTAGCGAATTCCTACAATGAGCAGTTCTTC	CASSSRLANSYNEQFF
.	TRBV6-6	TRBJ1-5	TRBD1	15	TGTGCCAGCAGGCCCGACAGGGTGTGGGGACAGCCCCAGCATTTT	CASRPDRVWGQPQHF
.	TRBV6-1	TRBJ1-2	.	15	TGTGCCAGCAGTCGAATTTTTTCAGGGGACTATGGCTACACCTTC	CASSRIFSGDYGYTF
.	TRBV28	TRBJ1-2	.	14	TGTGCCAGCAGTTCACGACCCACAGGGATTGGCTACACCTTC	CASSSRPTGIGYTF
.	TRBV6-1	TRBJ1-2	.	13	TGTGCCAGCAGGGCAACAGGGCACTATGGCTACACCTTC	CASRATGHYGYTF
.	TRBV7-9	TRBJ1-3	.	16	TGTGCCAGCCGCGGGGGACCGGTAACCTCTGGAAACACCATATATTTT	CASRGGPVTSGNTIYF
.	TRBV6-4	TRBJ1-1	.	13	TGTGCCAGCAGTGCTTCAGTGAACACTGAAGCTTTCTTT	CASSASVNTEAFF
.	TRBV6-1	TRBJ1-2	TRBD1	11	TGTGCCAGCCGGGACAGAGGGGGCTACACCTTC	CASRDRGGYTF
few	TRBV11-1	TRBJ1-1	.	14	TGTGCCAGCAGTTACAGGGAGGGTGACACTGAAGCTTTCTTT	CASSYREGDTEAFF
few	TRBV6-1	TRBJ1-2	TRBD1	14	TGTGCCACCTTACCGGGACAGGGGGCGGGTGGCTACACCTTC	CATLPGQGAGGYTF
.	TRBV2	TRBJ2-1	TRBD1	16	TGTGCCAGCAGTCAGGGACAGGGCTTCAGCTACAATGAGCAGTTCTTC	CASSQGQGFSYNEQFF
.	TRBV6-5	TRBJ1-1	TRBD1	15	TGTGCCAGCAGAGCCGGGACAGGGTCTTTCACTGAAGCTTTCTTT	CASRAGTGSFTEAFF
medium-sized	TRBV5-1	TRBJ1-2	.	15	TGCGCCAGCAGCTTGGACTCCGGAGTGAGCTATGGCTACACCTTC	CASSLDSGVSYGYTF
once	TRBV4-1	TRBJ1-2	TRBD1	15	TGCGCCAGCAGCCCCGGACAGGGGGGAGGCTATGGCTACACCTTC	CASSPGQGGGYGYTF
.	TRBV6-1	TRBJ2-7	.	11	TGTGCCAGCAGTTATACCTACGAGCAGTACTTC	CASSYTYEQYF
few	TRBV6-1	TRBJ2-5	.	13	TGTGCCAGCAAGTACCGGGTTGAGGAGACCCAGTACTTC	CASKYRVEETQYF
once	TRBV28	TRBJ2-5	.	11	TGTGCCAGCAGTTCTAGAGAGACCCAGTACTTC	CASSSRETQYF
once	TRBV6-1	TRBJ2-5	.	14	TGTGCCAGCAGTTATCAAGGCCCCGGGGAGACCCAGTACTTC	CASSYQGPGETQYF
many	TRBV6-1	TRBJ1-1	.	16	TGTGCCAGCAGTGAAACCGTGTCGCAGGGTGGCACTGAAGCTTTCTTT	CASSETVSQGGTEAFF
.	TRBV11-1	TRBJ1-1	.	13	TGTGCCAGCAGCTTAGCCAGGAACACTGAAGCTTTCTTT	CASSLARNTEAFF
.	TRBV6-4	TRBJ2-3	TRBD2	16	TGTGCCAGCAGTGAACGGGGGGGGATTACGGATAATACGCAGTATTTT	CASSERGGITDNTQYF
.	TRBV9	TRBJ2-7	TRBD1	15	TGTGCCAGCAGCGCCGGGACAGGCAACCCTTACGAGCAGTACTTC	CASSAGTGNPYEQYF
.	TRBV30	TRBJ1-2	.	13	TGTGCCTGGAGTCGGGGGGAATGGGATGGCTACACCTTC	CAWSRGEWDGYTF
once	TRBV21-1	TRBJ1-5	.	19	TGTGCCAGCAGCAAAGGAGGGGGGCGGGGGAAATATAGCAATCAGCCCCAGCATTTT	CASSKGGGRGKYSNQPQHF
.	TRBV5-3	TRBJ2-1	TRBD2	17	TGTGCCAGAAGCCAAACTAGCGGGGGGGCCCCCTACAATGAGCAGTTCTTC	CARSQTSGGAPYNEQFF
.	TRBV6-5	TRBJ1-6	.	14	TGTGCCAGCAGTTACGGAGTCTTGAATTCACCCCTCCACTTT	CASSYGVLNSPLHF
.	TRBV30	TRBJ2-5	TRBD2	14	TGTGCCTGGAGTGAAGGGCCAACGGGAGGGACCCAGTACTTC	CAWSEGPTGGTQYF